This T cell receptor beta chain emerged from a study of post-analysis software for immune sequencing data (dated by TCRdb to 2014 to 2015). The study in broad terms: Relapsing-remitting, secondary progressive and progressive-relapsing multiple sclerosis were recorded as disease courses, and subtype annotation was lacking for some patients. The patient repertoires were compared against 11 previously published healthy control repertoires obtained from donors aged about 6 to 26 years. A subset of samples was prepared in parallel using single-end sample barcoding, then pooled and co-amplified after Illumina adapter ligation.

The library was obtained by PCR. The sequencer listed for this sample is Illumina HiSeq 2500. Unique molecular identifiers were incorporated into TCR beta cDNA libraries to reduce PCR and sequencing biases. Roughly 0.5 million cDNA molecules were obtained per 1 to 10 million input T cells, so each molecule approximated one T cell. The same protocol used for the earlier healthy control dataset was applied to prepare and sequence the patient libraries. Within a given batch, samples were prepared together, multiplexed and sequenced on the same HiSeq lane. Under the source paper's analysis protocol: MIGEC handled the raw barcoded reads, throwing out single-read molecular identifier groups before consensus assembly and CDR3 extraction. Clonotype tables were post-analysed with VDJtools, normalizing diversity by down-sampling all datasets to the smallest sample size. In repertoire overlap clustering, CDR3 amino acid sequences, but not nucleotide sequences, were matched to correct batch-related cross-sample contamination. TCRdb redid the processing of the public reads, applying fastp at Q25 and MiXCR, and retained in-frame beta chains. Rows are unified per CDR3 protein, each entry keeping the most common DNA and genes. The V and J calls, along with clone size, are taken from TCRdb and not from the paper's own processing. In this sample the table shows fewer than 550,000 distinct CDR3 sequences, 34% of which occur a single time. Of the sample, around 6.1% falls within the top ten clones.

TCR beta repertoires were profiled from peripheral blood of roughly 13 young patients with multiple sclerosis to demonstrate the VDJtools post-analysis software. The patients with multiple sclerosis were children and adolescents between roughly 6 and 17 years of age. This clonotype was counted many times. Its antigen target is currently unknown. There are no base qualities to consult, and no much larger clone falls within one base. From its cysteine to its phenylalanine, the CDR3 spans 15 amino acids. The sequence is cut down to CDR3 DNA, 45 bases in frame from base 1. Trimming removed 4 bases from V and 5 bases from J, leaving 15 bases between the germline ends. The paper as a whole reports these results and caveats: Patients showed significantly higher frequencies than controls for a handful of TRBV segments, among them TRBV5-6, TRBV5-1 and TRBV20-1. Multiple sclerosis patients had significantly lower normalized Chao1 diversity than controls, a result that suggests substantial peripheral T-cell clonal expansion. The control group was slightly older than the multiple sclerosis patient group. Strong co-clustering of samples prepared in the same batch was shown by direct clustering with F measure, prompting a batch-effect correction.

The receptor comes from a girl aged 2 to 17 with multiple sclerosis. Sequenced material: blood. The rearrangement combines TRBV12-3 or TRBV12-4 with TRBJ2-4; TRBD1 could be the D gene, as 6 bases match. In nucleotides, the sequence is TGTGCCAGCAGTTCCCCAGGACAGCCTGAAAACATTCAGTACTTC. Its product reads: CASSSPGQPENIQYF.